These 26 T cell receptor beta chains were sequenced from one sample in a study of T cells in Graves' hyperthyroidism and ophthalmopathy. RNA transcripts served as the template for amplifying TCR beta CDR3 regions. The study used the HTBI primer set for a first-round RT-PCR of the TCR CDR3. TCRdb reanalysed the multiplex PCR reads using MiXCR and keeps one entry per CDR3 protein. The sample includes some 50,000 distinct CDR3 sequences, 48% seen only once; the top ten take about 9%. Material: blood. Source of these receptors: a woman aged 45-65 years with Graves' ophthalmopathy.

This clonotype was seen a single time. The rearrangement joins TRBV24-1 to TRBJ1-1, with TRBD1 identical over 7 bases. V gave up 3 bases and J gave up 6 bases; unmatched junction bases: 6. The CDR3 is 14 residues long. In germline, CDR1 is KGHDR, CDR2 SFDVKD. CDR3 residues: CATSDGSGGAEAFF. The CDR3 nucleotides are TGTGCCACCAGTGATGGATCAGGGGGAGCTGAAGCTTTCTTT.

The sample holds many counts of this clonotype. With a much larger clone just one base away, this may be a read error. The chain recombines TRBV2 with TRBJ1-2; TRBD1 is a possible D gene (6 bases). This CDR3 region has 13 residues. Per the germline V gene, CDR1 is SNHLY and CDR2 is FYNNEI. V dropped 5 bases and J dropped 4 bases, with 11 bases sitting between them. The CDR3: CASSPGGSYGYTF. CDR3 bases: TGTGCCAGCAGTCCCGGGGGCAGCTATGGCTACACCTTC.

This clonotype was counted many times. The chain employs TRBV2 and TRBJ2-7; TRBD1 or TRBD2 may be the D gene (5 bases each). V dropped 3 bases and J dropped 4 bases, with 19 bases sitting between them. CDR3 length: 16 amino acids. Germline CDR1 SNHLY, CDR2 FYNNEI. The CDR3, as DNA: TGTGCCAGCAGTGAGGCATCCGGGACCCCCAGGTACGAGCAGTACTTC. It codes for CASSEASGTPRYEQYF.

At least ten counts were recorded for this clonotype. The chain couples TRBV19 to TRBJ2-6, with D perhaps being TRBD1 or TRBD2 (6 bases each). With 6 bases removed from V and 0 bases from J, the gap between germline ends came to 21 bases. The CDR3 spans 19 residues. Germline CDR1 and CDR2: LNHDA and SQIVND (reference sequence). CDR3 sequence (DNA): TGTGCCAGTAGCCTGGGTCGGGGGACACGGAGCTCTGGGGCCAACGTCCTGACTTTC. It encodes CASSLGRGTRSSGANVLTF.

The chain combines TRBV19 with TRBJ2-7; 8 bases are a match to TRBD1. This CDR3 comprises 14 residues. CDR1 is LNHDA and CDR2 is SQIVND in the germline V gene (reference sequence). The V segment lost 3 bases and the J segment 4 bases; nucleotides outside the gene matches: 5. The CDR3 sequence: CASSIGWTGYEQYF. In nucleotides, the CDR3 is TGTGCCAGTAGTATTGGGTGGACAGGGTACGAGCAGTACTTC.

The rearrangement links TRBV5-1 to TRBJ1-6; TRBD1 matches at 11 bases. The length of the CDR3 is 16 residues. V dropped 4 bases and J dropped 6; count of bases not matched to a gene: 6. CDR1 is SGHRS and CDR2 is YFSETQ in the germline V gene. CDR3 residues: CASSGQGALGNSPLHF. The CDR3 region has the DNA TGCGCCAGCAGCGGACAGGGGGCGTTAGGTAATTCACCCCTCCACTTT.

The chain combines TRBV20-1 with TRBJ2-7; 9 bases fit TRBD2. V was clipped by 1 base and J by 7 bases; unmatched bases: 8. The germline V gene encodes CDR1 DFQATT and CDR2 SNEGSKA (reference sequence). The CDR3 totals 14 residues. The CDR3 coding sequence is TGCAGTGCTAGAGTAGCGGGAGACACCGGGGAGCAGTACTTC. Protein sequence: CSARVAGDTGEQYF.

In this sample, this clonotype turned up many times. V and J are TRBV27 and TRBJ2-3; maybe TRBD2 (6 bases). The CDR3 length is 12 residues. With 6 bases removed from V and 6 bases from J, the gap between germline ends came to 10 bases. CDR1 is MNHEY, CDR2 SMNVEV, per germline (reference sequence). The CDR3 loop is CASSPGRDTQYF. CDR3 bases: TGTGCCAGCAGCCCGGGGAGGGATACGCAGTATTTT.

This clonotype was recorded at least ten times. CDR3 region: CASSDPPGRRSTQYF. The CDR3 region has the DNA TGTGCCAGCAGTGATCCTCCGGGGAGGCGGAGTACGCAGTATTTT. The chain combines TRBV6-1 with TRBJ2-3, with D maybe TRBD2 (6 bases). The CDR3 covers 15 residues. CDR1 and CDR2 (germline): MNHNS, SASEGT. V was clipped by 3 bases and J by 8 bases, with 18 bases between them.

The CDR3 reads CASSFWENTGELFF. CDR3 nucleotides: TGTGCCAGCAGCTTTTGGGAGAACACCGGGGAGCTGTTTTTT. This chain uses TRBV11-2 with TRBJ2-2; D is uncertain. Germline CDR1 and CDR2: SGHAT and FQNNGV. The ends were cut back, 3 bases at V and 1 base at J, with 6 bases in the middle. The CDR3 length is 14 residues.

Worth noting for this clonotype: A junction boundary mismatches the germline segment, possibly from a read error. The chain recombines TRBV7-2 with TRBJ2-2; tentatively, D is TRBD2 (5 bases). This CDR3 is built from 13 residues. Germline loops: CDR1 SGHTA, CDR2 FQGNSA. CDR3 in DNA: TGTGCTAGCAGCTTAGCCGGGTCCGGGGAGCTGCTTTTT. It encodes CASSLAGSGELLF.

This clonotype was picked up many times. The chain is built from TRBV7-2 and TRBJ1-3; weak D call: TRBD1 (5 bases). This CDR3 contains 14 residues. Germline CDR1 SGHTA, CDR2 FQGNSA. V shed 0 bases and J shed 4 bases, with 7 bases lying between them. CDR3 sequence reads: CASSLAPGGNTIYF. CDR3 sequence (DNA): TGTGCCAGCAGCTTAGCGCCAGGGGGAAACACCATATATTTT.

This clonotype was counted ten times or more. The V gene is TRBV5-6, the J gene TRBJ2-6; D is undetermined. The V end was cut by 7 bases, the J end by 4 bases, with 21 bases between. The CDR3 is 17 amino acids. CDR1 and CDR2 from the germline V gene are SGHDT and YYEEEE. CDR3 DNA sequence: TGTGCCAGCTCTCAGCCCCTTCTCTCTCTGGGGGCCAACGTCCTGACTTTC. It yields the protein CASSQPLLSLGANVLTF.

This clonotype was counted a single time. V usage is TRBV5-8 and J usage is TRBJ1-6, with D possibly TRBD1 on 6 matching bases. The CDR3 has 14 residues. Trimming pared 6 bases from V and 5 bases from J, leaving 12 bases between. CDR1 is SGHTS and CDR2 is YDEGEE in the germline V gene. The DNA of the CDR3 is TGTGCCAGCAAATACGACAGGAATAATTCACCCCTCCACTTT. Amino acids: CASKYDRNNSPLHF.

On this clonotype: At one end, the junction sequence differs from germline, possibly due to a read error. CDR3 sequence: CASSRDRNSGYTF. The CDR3 DNA is TGTGCCAGTAGTAGGGACAGAAACTCTGGCTACACCTTC. The chain carries TRBV19 and TRBJ1-2; TRBD1 matches 7 bases. Germline CDR1 reads LNHDA; CDR2 reads SQIVND (reference sequence). The CDR3 runs to 13 residues.

This clonotype has at least ten counts. The V call is TRBV14, the J call TRBJ2-1; perhaps TRBD2 as D (7 bases). V was trimmed by 5 bases and J by 7 bases, leaving 12 bases between them. The CDR3 length is 13 residues. Germline V gene lookup returns CDR1 SGHDN and CDR2 FVKESK. CDR3 bases: TGTGCCAGCAGCAGGGGGGGGGGGAATGAGCAGTTCTTC. This encodes CASSRGGGNEQFF.

V is TRBV7-2 and J is TRBJ1-6, with a tentative D call TRBD1 (5 bases). Germline V gives CDR1 SGHTA, CDR2 FQGNSA. This CDR3 is 15 amino acids long. With 1 base removed from V and 10 bases from J, the gap between germline ends came to 14 bases. Here the CDR3 reads CASSLGGGLESPLHF. Here the CDR3 DNA reads TGTGCCAGCAGCTTAGGGGGGGGTCTAGAATCACCCCTCCACTTT.

J is TRBJ2-7 and V is TRBV7-2, with 13 bases matching TRBD2. V gave up 4 bases and J gave up 7 bases; unmatched junction bases: 10. This CDR3 comprises 16 residues. The V gene's germline CDR1 is SGHTA and CDR2 FQGNSA. The CDR3 DNA sequence: TGTGCCAGCAGCTACGGGACTAGCGGGACATCGAAGGAGCAGTACTTC. This gives the protein CASSYGTSGTSKEQYF.

The V and J genes are TRBV7-2 and TRBJ1-5; D remains ambiguous. CDR1 SGHTA and CDR2 FQGNSA come from the germline V gene. Trimming took off 6 bases at V and 11 bases at J, with 17 bases between the two ends. The CDR3 covers 13 residues. This CDR3 reads CASSPGEEETQHF. CDR3 sequence (DNA): TGTGCCAGCAGTCCCGGGGAAGAAGAGACCCAGCATTTT.

This clonotype was found many times. The rearrangement uses TRBV25-1 and TRBJ2-5; 8 positions agree with TRBD2. Unmatched junction bases numbered 10, after V lost 6 bases and J lost 4 bases. The CDR3 is made up of 15 amino acids. The germline V gene encodes CDR1 MGHDK and CDR2 SYGVNS. CDR3 bases: TGTGCCAGCAGCCCCGGGGGGGGAGGAGTAGAGACCCAGTACTTC. Its translation is CASSPGGGGVETQYF.

This chain links TRBV2 with TRBJ2-7; tentatively, D is TRBD1 or TRBD2 (6 bases each). Germline V lookup: CDR1 SNHLY, CDR2 FYNNEI. The CDR3 extends over 12 amino acids. The V gene lost 9 bases and the J gene lost 7 bases, with 16 bases spanning the gap. The CDR3 DNA follows: TGTGCCAGTTTTTCGGGGGCTCGGGAGCAGTACTTC. Translation gives CASFSGAREQYF.

V usage is TRBV10-3 and J usage is TRBJ2-1; TRBD2 agrees at 15 bases. This CDR3 has 16 amino acids. The J segment lost 10 bases and the V segment lost 4 bases, leaving 8 bases of the junction unmatched. Germline V gives CDR1 ENHRY, CDR2 SYGVKD. CDR3 region: CAISAGTSGGRGEQFF. CDR3 nucleotide sequence: TGTGCCATCAGTGCCGGGACTAGCGGGGGGAGAGGCGAGCAGTTCTTC.

Concerning this clonotype: A much larger clone differs from this one at a single base, so this may be a read error. The chain carries TRBV6-2 or TRBV6-3 and TRBJ1-4; D not resolved. This CDR3 is 12 amino acids long. Trimming pared 5 bases from V and 9 bases from J, leaving 10 bases between. Germline V CDR1 and CDR2: MNHEY, SVGEGT. CDR3 region: CASSPTDKKLFF. The CDR3 region has the DNA TGTGCCAGCAGTCCAACAGATAAAAAACTGTTTTTT.

This clonotype was detected many times. The chain joins TRBV5-1 to TRBJ2-5, with 8 bases aligning to TRBD2. CDR1 is SGHRS and CDR2 is YFSETQ in the germline V gene. The CDR3 totals 15 residues. Trimming removed 7 bases from V and 4 bases from J; junction bases left unmatched: 12. The CDR3 here is CASGVGSGTTETQYF. The CDR3 coding sequence is TGCGCCAGCGGGGTCGGTAGCGGGACGACAGAGACCCAGTACTTC.

This clonotype was counted ten times or more. The rearrangement joins TRBV7-9 to TRBJ2-1; D is possibly TRBD2 (6 bases). This CDR3 has 12 amino acids. The V and J ends lost 5 bases and 9 bases respectively, with 11 bases between them. CDR1 and CDR2 (germline): SEHNR, FQNEAQ (reference sequence). CDR3 DNA: TGTGCCAGCAGCCCCGCCGGGGGTGAGCAGTTCTTC. It specifies CASSPAGGEQFF.

This clonotype was recorded many times. This sequence joins TRBV6-6 and TRBJ2-5, with D hard to call. V was cut by 0 bases and J by 1 base, with 9 bases left in between. Germline V gives CDR1 MNHNY, CDR2 SVGAGI (reference sequence). The CDR3 is 15 residues long. This CDR3 is CASSYSGQAQETQYF. As DNA, the CDR3 is TGTGCCAGCAGTTACTCGGGCCAGGCCCAAGAGACCCAGTACTTC.